This T cell receptor beta chain was captured by sequencing in a study of cytomegalovirus exposure and HLA in healthy donors. A remark on this clone: What it recognizes is unknown.

V shed 5 bases, J shed 5 bases, and the junction held 5 bases outside the gene matches. This CDR3 contains 13 residues. Germline CDR1 reads SGHAT; CDR2 reads FQNNGV. Whole-study findings and limits: It emerged from a later analysis that several of the most significant clusters appeared to be linked to common viral pathogens. A missense variant in DCLRE1C was later tied to TCR beta V- and J-gene trimming.

The primer mix had 60 Vbeta and 13 Jbeta primers. Per the study methods: A later analysis counted 65 million to 90 million unique TCR beta chains, around 10 million shared. Repertoires were generated with immunoSEQ multiplex PCR, while TCRdb's copy carries only in-frame clones and drops some. V, J and clone size derive from that table, while D and trimming were established from the DNA sequence. The sample includes 100,000 to 150,000 clones, around 74% of them seen just once. Sequenced material: PBMCs. The sequence came from a woman between 45 and 60 years old in good health and CMV-seropositive. The chain employs TRBV11-2 and TRBJ1-2; TRBD1 matches at 7 bases. CDR3 loop: CASSHGQEYGYTF. The CDR3, as DNA: TGTGCCAGCAGCCATGGACAGGAGTATGGCTACACCTTC.